The following is a T cell receptor (beta chain) sequence with its context. The antigen this receptor binds is unknown. Per-base quality was not reported, and no clone a single base away is much larger than it. The data derive from a study of T-cell memory formation after mild COVID-19 (TCRdb year 2021). At the level of the whole study: TCR sequence clusters from the two donors were largely donor specific. Two young, previously healthy adult volunteers, one female and one male, were included in the cohort. Longitudinal TCRalpha and TCRbeta repertoire sequencing tracked T-cell clones expanding and contracting after mild COVID-19 in a couple of donors. Findings and caveats that apply to the study as a whole: Whether the second-wave clones peaking on day 37 were SARS-CoV-2 specific was not confirmed. From day 15 to 85, contracting clones showed balanced CD4/CD8 phenotypes, whereas a second wave of clones that expanded from day 15 to 37 leaned towards CD4+. The detection of some responding clones in pre-infection memory suggests that pre-existing cross-reactive memory T cells joined the SARS-CoV-2 response. Contracting CD4+ clones appeared mostly in the CM and EM memory subsets, whereas CD8+ clones were enriched in EMRA. Only a couple of mild cases were covered by the study, and larger cohorts that include severe cases with pre-infection samples were considered necessary.

The sample was run on an Illumina NovaSeq 6000. cDNA libraries for TCRalpha and TCRbeta were prepared by 5'RACE using constant-segment primers, with sample barcodes and unique molecular identifiers added. Trizol reagent was used to extract RNA from every sample. Amplification of the libraries took two PCR steps, and the second step added a second sample barcode plus Illumina TruSeq adapters. Sequencing of libraries was performed on an Illumina NovaSeq with 2 x 150 bp paired-end reads. The authors processed their data as follows. With migec v1.2.7, reads were demultiplexed and then collapsed into UMI-guided consensus sequences. Using mixcr v2.1.11, the UMI consensuses were aligned to TRA and TRB V and J templates and assembled into clonotypes. A clonotype was counted as expanded or contracted only when both edgeR and NoisET called the clonotype significant, with the noise models trained on biological replicates. For edgeR calls, a false discovery rate-adjusted p below 0.01 and a log2 fold-change threshold of 1 were applied. As an exploratory analysis of dynamics, max-normalized trajectories of the 1000 most abundant clonotypes were examined by PCA with hierarchical clustering. The CD4 or CD8 phenotype of responding clones was assigned using the separately sequenced CD4+ and CD8+ repertoires. TCRdb trimmed the raw reads at Q25, called clones with MiXCR and kept productive beta chains. Under each unique CDR3 protein, matching rows form one entry showing the most common genes and DNA. TCRdb's processing, not the study's, gives the V and J calls here. Within this sample are roughly 240,000 distinct CDR3 sequences, with about 16% of them counted one time only. Under 2.5% of the sample belongs to the ten largest clones.

PBMCs were isolated by Ficoll-Paque density gradient centrifugation. The sequenced material came from PBMCs or a T cell subset sorted from them (not recorded which). The sequence was collected from an adult woman who had mild COVID-19 (a few samples of this study predate the infection). The sample titles of this study are shuffled in the database, so cell type and time point are left out; the donor was told from shared clones.

The DNA sequence is as follows: TGCGCCAGCAGCTTGGTGGACAGGGGGCAAGGTGGCTACACCTTC. It translates to CASSLVDRGQGGYTF. This receptor chain uses TRBV5-1 and TRBJ1-2, and 11 bases in between align with TRBD1. In the germline V gene, CDR1 corresponds to SGHRS and CDR2 to YFSETQ. The CDR3 covers 15 residues, taking in both the cysteine and the phenylalanine. The DNA shown is the 45-base CDR3, in frame from base 1. Unmatched junction bases come to 5, with V trimmed by 0 bases and J by 7 bases.